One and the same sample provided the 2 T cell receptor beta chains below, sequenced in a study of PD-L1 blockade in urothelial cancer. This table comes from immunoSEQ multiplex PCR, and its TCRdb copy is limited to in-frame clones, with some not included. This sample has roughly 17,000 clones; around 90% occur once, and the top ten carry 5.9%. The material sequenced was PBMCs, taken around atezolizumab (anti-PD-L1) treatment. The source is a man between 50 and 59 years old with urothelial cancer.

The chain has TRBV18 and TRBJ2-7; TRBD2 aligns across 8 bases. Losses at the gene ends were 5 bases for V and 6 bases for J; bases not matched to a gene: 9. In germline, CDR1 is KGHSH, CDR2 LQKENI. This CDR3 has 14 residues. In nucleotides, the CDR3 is TGTGCCAGCTCATCCTACGCCGGGGGGGCCGAGCAGTACTTC. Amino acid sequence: CASSSYAGGAEQYF.

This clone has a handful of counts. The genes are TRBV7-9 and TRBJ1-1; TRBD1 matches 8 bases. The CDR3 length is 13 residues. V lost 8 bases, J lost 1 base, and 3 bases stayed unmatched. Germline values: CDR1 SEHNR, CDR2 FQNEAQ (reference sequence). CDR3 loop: CASGGTGNTEAFF. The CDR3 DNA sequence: TGTGCCAGCGGGGGGACAGGGAACACTGAAGCTTTCTTT.